This T cell receptor beta chain was documented in a study of T-cell reconstitution after alpha-beta-depleted transplantation in children. Study-wide findings and caveats: It was newly produced T cells that mostly accounted for T-cell counts and diversity one year after transplant. About two months after transplant, alpha-beta T cells reportedly came from several hundred expanded graft clones. Surviving thymic progenitors and recipient T cells were the source of high TCRbeta diversity at day 60 in some patients.

The table lists this clonotype with many counts. Its antigen remains unknown. The CDR3 length is 15 residues. Germline CDR1 reads MNHEY; CDR2 reads SMNVEV (reference sequence). The V and J ends lost 3 bases and 0 bases respectively, with 8 bases between them. Unique molecular identifiers were used in preparing the TCRbeta library. TCRdb passed the PCR reads through MiXCR, listing each CDR3 protein once. The top ten hold around 22% of the sample, which has about 260,000 distinct CDR3 sequences, approximately 10% seen once. Here the sequenced sample was peripheral blood, taken 180 days after TCRalphabeta/CD19-depleted stem cell transplant. The clonotype comes from a male patient between 2 and 10 years old who had a stem cell transplant for chronic granulomatous disease, so the T cells may come from the graft donor. This chain connects TRBV27 to TRBJ2-2; D remains ambiguous. DNA for the CDR3: TGTGCCAGCAGTTTGTGGCTATCGAACACCGGGGAGCTGTTTTTT. Amino acids: CASSLWLSNTGELFF.